One sample yielded the 9 T cell receptor beta chains listed below, sequenced in a study of blood T cell repertoires in COVID-19. Libraries were prepared by immunoSEQ multiplex PCR; TCRdb keeps only in-frame clonotypes and omits some of them. This sample carries 110,000 to 150,000 clones, 85% to 90% of them seen once, and the ten largest clones take 11%. The specimen was PBMCs or T cells enriched from blood (not recorded which). The source is a man aged 55-75 years who had recovered from COVID-19.

The rearrangement joins TRBV3-1 (or the pseudogene TRBV3-2) to TRBJ2-5; 8 bases align to TRBD2. This CDR3 comprises 16 residues. Germline V CDR1 and CDR2: LGHDT, YNNKEL (reference sequence). V lost 0 bases to trimming and J lost 5 bases; unmatched junction nucleotides: 8. The CDR3 region has the DNA TGTGCCAGCAGCCAAGACCCCGGGGGGGCATGGGAGACCCAGTACTTC. Translated: CASSQDPGGAWETQYF.

This chain links TRBV6-5 with TRBJ1-1; D ambiguous. Trimming shortened V by 9 bases and J by 6 bases, and 11 bases separated the two germline ends. CDR3 size: 11 residues. Germline V gives CDR1 MNHEY, CDR2 SVGAGI. The CDR3 DNA is TGTGCCAGTACTAATCCCCCTGAAGCTTTCTTT. This translates into CASTNPPEAFF.

The gene calls are TRBV28 and TRBJ1-5, with a tentative D call TRBD1 (6 bases). The CDR3 has 16 amino acids. The germline CDR1 and CDR2 sequences are MDHEN and SYDVKM. Trimming stripped 4 bases from V and 3 bases from J, with 16 bases between. CDR3 residues: CASSSLGASFNQPQHF. The CDR3 nucleotides read TGTGCCAGCAGTTCTTTGGGGGCCTCGTTCAATCAGCCCCAGCATTTT.

The CDR3 is CASSPPGTMGSEAFF. CDR3 sequence (DNA): TGTGCCAGCAGTCCTCCTGGGACTATGGGTTCTGAAGCTTTCTTT. This chain connects TRBV28 to TRBJ1-1; a weak D match, TRBD1 (5 bases). Trimming left V 5 bases short and J 6 bases short, with 19 bases between. This CDR3 region has 15 residues. The V gene's germline CDR1 is MDHEN and CDR2 SYDVKM.

The chain couples TRBV19 to TRBJ1-5; D might be TRBD1 (5 bases). The germline V and J ends were trimmed by 0 bases and 1 base, with 7 bases remaining between them. CDR1 and CDR2 from the germline V gene are LNHDA and SQIVND (reference sequence). This CDR3 comprises 15 residues. The CDR3 sequence is CASSIEDTSNQPQHF. CDR3 in DNA: TGTGCCAGTAGTATAGAGGACACCAGCAATCAGCCCCAGCATTTT. The full variable domain, in which reference TRBV19 and TRBJ1-5 provide the parts outside the CDR3, is DGGITQSPKYLFRKEGQNVTLSCEQNLNHDAMYWYRQDPGQGLRLIYYSQIVNDFQKGDIAEGYSVSREKKESFPLTVTSAQKNPTAFYLCASSIEDTSNQPQHFGDGTRLSIL.

This chain connects TRBV6-5 to TRBJ2-7; D unclear. Trimming took 5 bases from V and 4 from J, leaving 12 bases between them. The CDR3 contains 13 residues. Looked up from germline, CDR1 is MNHEY and CDR2 is SVGAGI. The CDR3 DNA reads TGTGCCAGCAGTCACCCAGAGGCGTACGAGCAGTACTTC. Translated, it gives CASSHPEAYEQYF.

This rearrangement joins TRBV5-1 to TRBJ2-5; D not certain. The CDR3 has 13 residues. CDR1 SGHRS and CDR2 YFSETQ come from the germline V gene. The V end lost 2 bases, the J end lost 5 bases, and 10 bases lay between the germline ends. The CDR3 DNA reads as TGCGCCAGCAGCTTACAAAGTTTGGAGACCCAGTACTTC. This gives the protein CASSLQSLETQYF.

The chain recombines TRBV2 with TRBJ2-7; TRBD1 aligns across 8 bases. This CDR3 has 15 amino acids. With 6 bases clipped from V and 2 bases from J, the junction kept 9 bases outside the gene matches. CDR1 is SNHLY, CDR2 FYNNEI, per germline. The CDR3 is CASSPGQGATYEQYF. The DNA of the CDR3 is TGTGCCAGCAGCCCCGGACAGGGCGCCACCTACGAGCAGTACTTC.

The chain has TRBV19 and TRBJ1-5; 7 nucleotides align to TRBD1. Unmatched junction bases numbered 5, after V lost 2 bases and J lost 1 base. The germline V gene encodes CDR1 LNHDA and CDR2 SQIVND (reference sequence). The CDR3 length is 16 residues. CDR3: CASSINRGWSNQPQHF. CDR3 bases: TGTGCCAGTAGTATAAACAGGGGTTGGAGCAATCAGCCCCAGCATTTT.